What follows are 19 T cell receptor beta chains derived from one specimen sequenced in a study of breast tumors, draining lymph nodes, adjacent tissues. TCRdb processed the multiplex PCR reads anew with MiXCR; each CDR3 protein has one entry. This table has about 89,000 distinct CDR3 sequences, approximately 31% appearing once. The lymph nodes were axillary draining lymph nodes from breast cancer patients. The sequenced sample consisted of axillary lymph node tissue. Source of these receptors: a female donor with breast cancer. Some clones in this sample may be carry-over from other donors' samples.

This clonotype was seen at least ten times. This chain connects TRBV5-5 to TRBJ2-1; the D gene is possibly TRBD2 (6 bases). V was clipped by 4 bases and J by 2 bases, with 13 bases between them. CDR1 and CDR2 from the germline V gene are SGHKS and YYEKEE (reference sequence). CDR3 length: 15 amino acids. The CDR3 region has the DNA TGTGCCAGCAGCCTGAGACGGGAGCCCTACAATGAGCAGTTCTTC. Protein product: CASSLRREPYNEQFF.

For this clonotype: A much larger clone is a single base away; this may be a read error. The chain couples TRBV5-4 to TRBJ2-1, with no clear D. This CDR3 is built from 12 residues. The germline V gene encodes CDR1 SGHNT and CDR2 YYREEE (reference sequence). The V gene lost 0 bases and the J gene lost 13 bases, with 11 bases spanning the gap. The CDR3: CASSLGFAEQFF. CDR3 nucleotide sequence: TGTGCCAGCAGCTTGGGCTTTGCTGAACAGTTCTTC. Drawing the rest from reference TRBV5-4 and TRBJ2-1, the complete variable domain is ETGVTQSPTHLIKTRGQQVTLRCSSQSGHNTVSWYQQALGQGPQFIFQYYREEENGRGNFPPRFSGLQFPNYSSELNVNALELDDSALYLCASSLGFAEQFFGPGTRLTVL.

A note on this clonotype: A much bigger clone sits one base away, suggesting this may be a read error. V usage is TRBV7-2 and J usage is TRBJ2-2; 15 bases align to TRBD2. Per the germline V gene, CDR1 is SGHTA and CDR2 is FQGNSA. The CDR3 extends over 19 amino acids. J gave up 6 bases and V 6 bases, and 14 bases lay outside the gene matches. The CDR3 DNA is TGTGCCAGCAGGGGGCTTCCGGGACTAGCGGGAGGAGGCCCCGGGGAGCTGTTTTTT. Amino acid sequence: CASRGLPGLAGGGPGELFF.

Points on this clonotype: A single base separates this from a much larger clone, so it may be a read error. The genes are TRBV18 and TRBJ2-5, with a possible D match to TRBD2 (6 bases). The germline gives CDR1 KGHSH, CDR2 LQKENI. The CDR3 contains 12 residues. This CDR3 reads CASSPSRETQCF. The CDR3 DNA reads TGTGCCAGCTCACCATCTCGGGAGACCCAGTGCTTC.

This clonotype has ten or more counts. The chain links TRBV5-8 to TRBJ2-7; 8 bases map to TRBD2. With V trimmed by 5 bases and J by 3 bases, 7 bases remained unmatched. The CDR3 consists of 14 residues. CDR1 and CDR2 (germline): SGHTS, YDEGEE. CDR3 DNA: TGTGCCAGCAGACCGACTAGCGTCAACTACGAGCAGTACTTC. As protein: CASRPTSVNYEQYF.

This clonotype came up many times. This chain joins TRBV3-1 and TRBJ2-2; a weak D match, TRBD2 (6 bases). Trimming cost V 1 base and J 3 bases, with 9 bases left between them. CDR1 LGHDT and CDR2 YNNKEL come from the germline V gene (reference sequence). The CDR3 runs to 15 residues. This CDR3 is CASSQGTTDTGELFF. CDR3 nucleotide sequence: TGTGCCAGCAGCCAAGGGACTACGGACACCGGGGAGCTGTTTTTT.

The sample holds many counts of this clonotype. The chain has TRBV3-1 and TRBJ2-5, with 9 bases that match TRBD2. The germline gives CDR1 LGHDT, CDR2 YNNKEL (reference sequence). Trimming cost V 4 bases and J 7 bases; bases outside gene matches: 1. This CDR3 contains 12 residues. CDR3 residues: CASSLTSGTQYF. Written as DNA, the CDR3 is TGTGCCAGCAGCCTGACTAGCGGGACCCAGTACTTC.

The chain couples TRBV9 to TRBJ1-1; D call uncertain. Germline V gives CDR1 SGDLS, CDR2 YYNGEE. The CDR3 totals 12 residues. Trimming cost V 7 bases and J 2 bases, with 9 bases left between them. The CDR3 sequence is CASGRGNTEAFF. In nucleotides, the CDR3 is TGTGCCAGCGGTCGGGGTAACACTGAAGCTTTCTTT.

This clonotype was observed a few times. This chain uses TRBV19 with TRBJ1-1, with no clear D. Germline V CDR1 and CDR2: LNHDA, SQIVND (reference sequence). The V gene lost 5 bases and the J gene lost 1 base, with 8 bases spanning the gap. This CDR3 is 13 amino acids long. In DNA, the CDR3 is TGTGCCAGTAGTCCAACACAGAACACTGAAGCTTTCTTT. Translating gives CASSPTQNTEAFF.

This clonotype came up many times. V usage is TRBV7-2 and J usage is TRBJ2-1, with TRBD1 identical over 8 bases. The V segment lost 2 bases and the J segment 9 bases; nucleotides outside the gene matches: 12. The CDR3 totals 16 residues. Germline CDR1 and CDR2: SGHTA and FQGNSA. CDR3 bases: TGTGCCAGCAGCTTAAATCACAGGGGGGTGCAGGGTGAGCAGTTCTTC. Protein: CASSLNHRGVQGEQFF.

The V gene is TRBV7-2, the J gene TRBJ1-6; D possibly corresponds to TRBD1 (6 bases). Trimming took off 1 base at V and 9 bases at J, with 22 bases between the two ends. The germline gives CDR1 SGHTA, CDR2 FQGNSA. The CDR3 consists of 18 residues. CDR3 nucleotide sequence: TGTGCCAGCAGCTTAGAGGGGGGGCCGGGCTACATATTTTCACCCCTCCACTTT. Amino acid sequence: CASSLEGGPGYIFSPLHF.

This clonotype was counted between two and nine times. This may be a read error: a much more frequent sequence differs by one nucleotide. The chain links TRBV6-5 to TRBJ2-5; tentative D call: TRBD2 (6 bases). Per germline, CDR1 MNHEY and CDR2 SVGAGI. This CDR3 comprises 11 residues. The V end was cut by 5 bases, the J end by 10 bases, with 11 bases between. Here the CDR3 reads CASSHGGFQYF. CDR3 in DNA: TGTGCCAGCAGTCACGGGGGATTCCAGTACTTC.

For this clonotype: One end of the junction varies from germline; a read error may be responsible. The chain is built from TRBV6-7 and TRBJ1-5; TRBD1 matches 7 bases. TRBV6-7 is noted as an ORF with a role that remains uncertain. The CDR3 consists of 15 residues. CDR3 coding DNA: TGTGCCAGCAGTCACTCGACAGGGTCCAATCAGCCCCAGCATTTT. It specifies CASSHSTGSNQPQHF.

This clonotype occurred many times. The chain recombines TRBV6-1 with TRBJ2-3; maybe TRBD1 (5 bases). CDR3 size: 13 residues. Germline CDR1 is MNHNS and CDR2 is SASEGT. V gave up 5 bases and J gave up 4 bases, with 10 bases separating them. CDR3: CASSRIGADTQYF. CDR3 coding DNA: TGTGCCAGCAGTCGCATAGGGGCAGATACGCAGTATTTT.

This clonotype was observed a handful of times. This may arise from a read error, as a much more abundant clone is one base away. The CDR3, as DNA: TGTGCCAGCAGCTTACCCGCTGTGGCGGGGGCCTCAATTTATGAGCAGTTCTTC. Its translation: CASSLPAVAGASIYEQFF. The chain links TRBV11-2 to TRBJ2-1; D might be TRBD2 (7 bases). V lost 2 bases, J lost 8 bases, and 25 bases lay in between. The CDR3 extends over 18 amino acids. Germline loops: CDR1 SGHAT, CDR2 FQNNGV.

In its sample, this clonotype was seen many times. The V gene is TRBV19, the J gene TRBJ2-1; D call uncertain. V lost 3 bases and J 7 bases, leaving 4 bases between the germline ends. CDR3 length: 11 amino acids. Per germline, CDR1 LNHDA and CDR2 SQIVND (reference sequence). CDR3 DNA sequence: TGTGCCAGTAGTATGACTAATGAGCAGTTCTTC. Residues: CASSMTNEQFF.

This clonotype was seen repeatedly, ten times or more. V usage is TRBV5-1 and J usage is TRBJ1-3; D remains unclear. Germline-derived CDR1 and CDR2 are SGHRS and YFSETQ. Trimming took 5 bases from V and 6 from J, leaving 6 bases between them. The CDR3 contains 11 residues. CDR3 amino acids: CASRQQNTIYF. The CDR3 DNA follows: TGCGCCAGCAGACAACAAAACACCATATATTTT.

This sequence joins TRBV5-1 and TRBJ2-7; 12 nucleotides agree with TRBD1. With V trimmed by 5 bases and J by 5 bases, 8 bases remained unmatched. The CDR3 covers 15 residues. The germline gives CDR1 SGHRS, CDR2 YFSETQ. CDR3 amino acids: CASSQAGTGGDEQYF. Here the CDR3 DNA reads TGCGCCAGCAGTCAGGCCGGGACAGGGGGCGACGAGCAGTACTTC.

Worth noting for this clonotype: One base away lies a much larger clone, so this may be a sequencing read error. The rearrangement links TRBV6-6 to TRBJ2-7; D is possibly TRBD2 (6 bases). Trimming took 11 bases from V and 2 from J, leaving 19 bases between them. Germline CDR1 and CDR2: MNHNY and SVGAGI (reference sequence). This CDR3 region has 14 residues. CDR3 protein: CAGTPGGGTYEQYF. In DNA, the CDR3 is TGTGCCGGCACGCCTGGGGGAGGAACCTACGAGCAGTACTTC.